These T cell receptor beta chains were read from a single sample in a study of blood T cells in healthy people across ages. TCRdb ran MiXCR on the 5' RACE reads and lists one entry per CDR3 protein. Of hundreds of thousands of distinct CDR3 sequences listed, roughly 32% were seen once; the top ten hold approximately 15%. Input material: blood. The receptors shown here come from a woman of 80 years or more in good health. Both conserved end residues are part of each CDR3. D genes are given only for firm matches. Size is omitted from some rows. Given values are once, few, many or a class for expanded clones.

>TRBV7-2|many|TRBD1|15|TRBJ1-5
CASSPNRDRNQPQHF
TGTGCCAGCAGCCCTAACCGGGACAGAAATCAGCCCCAGCATTTT
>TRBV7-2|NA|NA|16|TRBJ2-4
CASSLSYGGAENIQYF
TGTGCCAGCAGCTTATCCTATGGGGGAGCCGAAAACATTCAGTACTTC
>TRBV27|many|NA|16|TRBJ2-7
CASSFGMSGSTYEQYF
TGTGCCAGCAGTTTTGGAATGTCGGGCAGTACCTACGAGCAGTACTTC
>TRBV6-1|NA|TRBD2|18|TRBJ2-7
CASSPPKGGAGGNYEQYF
TGTGCCAGCAGTCCCCCTAAGGGGGGCGCGGGGGGGAACTACGAGCAGTACTTC
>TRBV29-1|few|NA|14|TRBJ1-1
CSVGFGGANTEAFF
TGCAGCGTTGGGTTTGGGGGAGCGAACACTGAAGCTTTCTTT
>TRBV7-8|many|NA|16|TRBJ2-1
CASSLEASLAFNEQFF
TGTGCCAGCAGCTTAGAGGCGTCCCTAGCGTTCAATGAGCAGTTCTTC
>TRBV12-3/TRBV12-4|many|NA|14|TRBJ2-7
CASSPGRIRYEQYF
TGTGCCAGCAGTCCGGGACGGATCAGGTACGAGCAGTACTTC
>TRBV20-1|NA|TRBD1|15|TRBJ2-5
CSARKTGKGQETQYF
TGCAGTGCTAGAAAGACAGGGAAAGGGCAAGAGACCCAGTACTTC
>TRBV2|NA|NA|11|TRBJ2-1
CASSEKFLGFF
TGTGCCAGCAGTGAAAAATTTCTTGGGTTCTTC
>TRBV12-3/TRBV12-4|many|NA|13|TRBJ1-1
CASSRDPNTEAFF
TGTGCCAGCAGCAGGGACCCGAACACTGAAGCTTTCTTT
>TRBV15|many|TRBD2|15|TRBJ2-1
CATSRAGGTYNEQFF
TGTGCCACCAGCAGAGCCGGGGGGACCTACAATGAGCAGTTCTTC
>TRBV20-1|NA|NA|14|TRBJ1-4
CSASAAGGDEKLFF
TGCAGTGCTAGTGCGGCAGGAGGGGATGAAAAACTGTTTTTT
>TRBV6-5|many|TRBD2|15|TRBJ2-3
CASSYRAGGVDTQYF
TGTGCCAGCAGTTACCGAGCGGGGGGGGTGGATACGCAGTATTTT
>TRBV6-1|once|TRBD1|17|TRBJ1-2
CASRQMSDRRRGNSYTF
TGTGCCAGCAGGCAGATGTCGGACAGGAGGCGGGGGAATAGCTACACCTTC
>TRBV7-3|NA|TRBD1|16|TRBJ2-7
CASSSAGTGVIDEQYF
TGTGCCAGCAGCTCGGCCGGGACAGGGGTGATCGATGAGCAGTACTTC
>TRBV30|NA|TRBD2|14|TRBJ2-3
CAWTTRGLGDTQYF
TGTGCCTGGACCACACGGGGACTAGGGGATACGCAGTATTTT
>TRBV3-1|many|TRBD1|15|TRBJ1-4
CASSQGTVGNEKLFF
TGTGCCAGCAGCCAGGGGACAGTCGGTAATGAAAAACTGTTTTTT
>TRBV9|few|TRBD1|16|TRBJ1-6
CASSGVGQGGYSPLHF
TGTGCCAGCAGCGGAGTGGGACAGGGAGGTTACTCACCCCTCCACTTT
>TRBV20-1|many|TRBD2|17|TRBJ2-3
CSARTASGGRLLNTQYF
TGCAGTGCTAGAACGGCTAGCGGGGGGCGGCTTTTGAATACGCAGTATTTT
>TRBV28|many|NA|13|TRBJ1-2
CASVATSTYGYTF
TGTGCCAGCGTTGCAACGTCAACTTATGGCTACACCTTC
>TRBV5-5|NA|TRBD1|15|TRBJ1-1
CASSRLGQQNTEAFF
TGTGCCAGCAGCCGCCTGGGACAGCAGAACACTGAAGCTTTCTTT
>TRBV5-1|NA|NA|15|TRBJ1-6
CASSFVGGYNSPLHF
TGCGCCAGCAGCTTTGTCGGGGGCTATAATTCACCCCTCCACTTT
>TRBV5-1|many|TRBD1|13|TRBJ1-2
CASSWGQLNGYTF
TGCGCCAGCAGCTGGGGACAGTTGAATGGCTACACCTTC
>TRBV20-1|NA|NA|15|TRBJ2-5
CSASGKEGFQETQYF
TGCAGTGCTAGCGGAAAGGAGGGATTCCAAGAGACCCAGTACTTC
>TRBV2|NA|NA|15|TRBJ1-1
CASSEGQGRITEAFF
TGTGCCAGCAGTGAAGGGCAGGGCCGAATAACTGAAGCTTTCTTT
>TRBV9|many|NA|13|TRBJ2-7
CASSVVPEGKMYF
TGTGCCAGCAGCGTAGTCCCGGAGGGTAAGATGTACTTC
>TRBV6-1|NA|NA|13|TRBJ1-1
CASSEVGNTEAFF
TGTGCCAGCAGTGAAGTGGGGAACACTGAAGCTTTCTTT
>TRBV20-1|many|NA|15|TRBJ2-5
CSARDGRPNQETQYF
TGCAGTGCTAGAGATGGCAGACCCAACCAAGAGACCCAGTACTTC
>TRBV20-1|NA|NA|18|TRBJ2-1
CSASQGTGPLYSYNEQFF
TGCAGTGCTAGCCAAGGGACTGGGCCCCTTTACTCCTACAATGAGCAGTTCTTC
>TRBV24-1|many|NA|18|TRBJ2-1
CATSDSTMTSTFGNEQFF
TGTGCCACCAGTGACAGCACCATGACCTCAACTTTTGGCAATGAGCAGTTCTTC
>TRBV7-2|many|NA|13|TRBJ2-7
CASSLDGFYEQYF
TGTGCCAGCAGCTTGGACGGGTTCTACGAGCAGTACTTC
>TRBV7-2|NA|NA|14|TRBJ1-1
CASSHRKTNTEAFF
TGTGCCAGCAGCCACAGGAAAACGAACACTGAAGCTTTCTTT
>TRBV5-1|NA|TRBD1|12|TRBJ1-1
CASSLQGAEAFF
TGCGCCAGCAGCTTACAGGGGGCGGAGGCTTTCTTT
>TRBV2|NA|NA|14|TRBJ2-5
CASNGQGGSETQYF
TGTGCCAGCAACGGGCAGGGCGGATCGGAGACCCAGTACTTC
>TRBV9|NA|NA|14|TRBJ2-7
CASGAENRAHEQYF
TGTGCCAGCGGCGCAGAAAACAGGGCCCACGAGCAGTACTTC
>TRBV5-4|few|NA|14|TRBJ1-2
CASSAPVGDYGYTF
TGTGCCAGCAGCGCACCCGTGGGTGACTATGGCTACACCTTC
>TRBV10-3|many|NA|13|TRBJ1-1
CAITPGGGTEAFF
TGTGCCATCACCCCTGGTGGGGGCACTGAAGCTTTCTTT
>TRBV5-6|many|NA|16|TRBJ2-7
CASSWARTQNPHEQYF
TGTGCCAGCAGCTGGGCTAGGACCCAAAACCCCCACGAGCAGTACTTC
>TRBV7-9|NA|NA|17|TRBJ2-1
CASSLPRTLSSYNEQFF
TGTGCCAGCAGCTTACCCCGGACCCTCAGCTCCTACAATGAGCAGTTCTTC